This TCR beta chain was captured by sequencing in a study of early T cells in non-severe SARS-CoV-2 infection. This clonotype was counted between two and nine times. MiXCR, applied by TCRdb to the 5' RACE reads, yields one record per CDR3 protein. The sample holds more than 75,000 distinct CDR3 sequences, around 13% seen once. Germline lookup yields CDR1 SQVTM and CDR2 ANQGSEA. This CDR3 is built from 11 residues. Trimming cost V 5 bases and J 8 bases, with 12 bases left between them. The rearrangement joins TRBV29-1 to TRBJ1-2; D gene uncertain. Sequenced material: whole blood. The sequence was obtained from an adult who was a healthcare worker with PCR-confirmed SARS-CoV-2 infection or an uninfected control (not recorded which). The chain's CDR3 is CSVSSLRGYTF. In DNA, the CDR3 is TGCAGCGTTAGTTCCCTAAGAGGCTACACCTTC.